Below, 13 T cell receptor beta chains from the same sample are listed, as sequenced in a study of T cell responses to AZD1222 COVID-19 vaccine (dated by TCRdb to the early 2020s). The time point label, read with the paper, signifies: baseline before first vaccination. Receptor amplification or capture employed the immunoSEQ multiplex PCR assay. The table comes from immuneACCESS by way of TCRdb, which keeps in-frame sequences with V and J called. Part of the clones is missing from these tables; in studies checked, under half for an unresolved V gene and the rest for unknown reasons. The sample yields some 110,000 clones; over 85% were counted once. 4% to 5.5% of the sample comes from the top ten. This specimen was peripheral blood, taken on day 0 of AZD1222 vaccination. Receptors were obtained from an adult in good health.

This chain joins TRBV5-6 and TRBJ2-7; no clear D. The CDR3 runs to 11 residues. V was cut by 0 bases and J by 3 bases, with 1 base left in between. Germline CDR1 and CDR2: SGHDT and YYEEEE. This CDR3 is CASSLDYEQYF. The CDR3 region has the DNA TGTGCCAGCAGCTTGGACTACGAGCAGTACTTC.

The chain recombines TRBV11-2 with TRBJ2-5, with D tentatively TRBD1 (6 bases). Trimming left V 5 bases short and J 3 bases short, with 19 bases between. Germline CDR1 SGHAT, CDR2 FQNNGV. The length of the CDR3 is 16 residues. The CDR3 region has the DNA TGTGCCAGCAGCCCGCGACAGGTAGTAGTAGAAGAGACCCAGTACTTC. Protein product: CASSPRQVVVEETQYF. Combining the CDR3 with reference TRBV11-2 and TRBJ2-5 gives the whole variable domain EAGVAQSPRYKIIEKRQSVAFWCNPISGHATLYWYQQILGQGPKLLIQFQNNGVVDDSQLPKDRFSAERLKGVDSTLKIQPAKLEDSAVYLCASSPRQVVVEETQYFGPGTRLLVL.

This clone was seen only once. This sequence joins TRBV7-9 and TRBJ1-1; D remains unclear. The CDR3 runs to 13 residues. Trimming took 1 base from V and 1 from J, leaving 4 bases between them. The germline V gene has CDR1 SEHNR and CDR2 FQNEAQ (reference sequence). The CDR3 here is CASSLEQNTEAFF. CDR3 sequence (DNA): TGTGCCAGCAGCTTAGAGCAGAACACTGAAGCTTTCTTT.

The V and J genes are TRBV10-1 and TRBJ2-3, with no clear D. In germline, CDR1 is WNHNN, CDR2 SYGVQD (reference sequence). CDR3 length: 11 amino acids. V was pared by 9 bases and J by 4 bases, with 8 bases between. As DNA, the CDR3 is TGCGCCAGACCCCTCCCAGATACGCAGTATTTT. This sequence encodes CARPLPDTQYF.

The genes are TRBV7-8 and TRBJ2-3; D may correspond to TRBD1 or TRBD2 (6 bases each). CDR1 and CDR2 (germline): SGHVS, FQNEAQ. V was cut by 1 base and J by 0 bases, with 11 bases left in between. The CDR3 covers 16 residues. CDR3 sequence: CASSLDRGQSTDTQYF. CDR3 nucleotides: TGTGCCAGCAGCTTAGATCGGGGGCAAAGCACAGATACGCAGTATTTT.

The J gene is TRBJ2-7, the V gene TRBV7-9; TRBD1 matches at 10 bases. The V gene's germline CDR1 is SEHNR and CDR2 FQNEAQ (reference sequence). V lost 5 bases to trimming and J lost 5 bases; unmatched junction nucleotides: 3. CDR3 length: 13 amino acids. The CDR3 DNA reads TGTGCCAGCAGCCGACAGGGGGCAAACGAGCAGTACTTC. Its translation is CASSRQGANEQYF.

The chain combines TRBV28 with TRBJ1-5; 10 bases align to TRBD1. V dropped 6 bases and J dropped 0; count of bases not matched to a gene: 14. Germline values: CDR1 MDHEN, CDR2 SYDVKM. This CDR3 has 19 residues. CDR3 nucleotides: TGTGCCAGCAGCGCCGTGACAGGGGGCTGGGAGTATAGCAATCAGCCCCAGCATTTT. Protein sequence: CASSAVTGGWEYSNQPQHF.

The chain has TRBV7-6 and TRBJ1-5; weak D call: TRBD1 (6 bases). CDR1 is SGHVS and CDR2 is FNYEAQ in the germline V gene. This CDR3 has 13 residues. Trimming took off 5 bases at V and 5 bases at J, with 10 bases between the two ends. CDR3 coding DNA: TGTGCCAGCAGCCCAGGGGCCTATCAGCCCCAGCATTTT. Its translation is CASSPGAYQPQHF.

The sample holds one count of this clone. The genes are TRBV9 and TRBJ2-1; 12 positions agree with TRBD2. The CDR3 spans 15 residues. J lost 9 bases, V lost 3 bases, and 7 bases had no gene match. The germline CDR1 and CDR2 sequences are SGDLS and YYNGEE. CDR3 bases: TGTGCCAGCAGCGAGCGACTAGCGGGAGTAGGTGAGCAGTTCTTC. Its translation: CASSERLAGVGEQFF.

This clone has only one observation. V is TRBV3-1 (or the pseudogene TRBV3-2) and J is TRBJ2-5, with D possibly matching TRBD2 (5 bases). CDR1 is LGHDT, CDR2 YNNKEL, per germline (reference sequence). The length of the CDR3 is 13 residues. V was cut by 3 bases and J by 4 bases, with 9 bases left in between. Written as DNA, the CDR3 is TGTGCCAGCAGCCAGGGAGCAGGAGAGACCCAGTACTTC. Translating it yields CASSQGAGETQYF.

This chain links TRBV11-1 with TRBJ2-7; the D gene could be TRBD1 or TRBD2 (5 bases each). V was cut by 1 base and J by 6 bases, with 10 bases left in between. The CDR3 runs 13 residues. The germline V gene has CDR1 SGHAT and CDR2 FQDESV (reference sequence). Here the CDR3 DNA reads TGTGCCAGCAGCTTAGGGGGACGCCTCGAGCAGTACTTC. Encoded protein: CASSLGGRLEQYF.

This sequence joins TRBV6-2 or TRBV6-3 and TRBJ2-3; no reliable D call. There are 16 residues in the CDR3. Per germline, CDR1 MNHEY and CDR2 SVGEGT. The V end lost 4 bases, the J end lost 0 bases, and 14 bases lay between the germline ends. This CDR3 is CASSSNPDGSTDTQYF. The CDR3, as DNA: TGTGCCAGCAGTTCCAACCCTGACGGGAGCACAGATACGCAGTATTTT.

This chain joins TRBV7-2 and TRBJ1-2, with no clear D. The CDR3 runs to 15 residues. With 6 bases removed from V and 5 bases from J, the gap between germline ends came to 19 bases. In germline, CDR1 is SGHTA, CDR2 FQGNSA. The CDR3 protein is CASSSRGSDEYGYTF. The CDR3 nucleotides are TGTGCCAGCAGTTCTAGAGGCTCTGATGAGTATGGCTACACCTTC.